This T cell receptor (beta chain) emerged from a study of blood T cell repertoires in COVID-19. The ends lost 3 bases at V and 3 bases at J; junction bases unmatched: 8. The length of the CDR3 is 15 residues. CDR1 is SGHAT and CDR2 is FQNNGV in the germline V gene. The protocol was immunoSEQ multiplex PCR, while the TCRdb copy is restricted to in-frame clones and leaves out a portion. The repertoire consists of 200,000 to 250,000 clones, with around nine tenths occurring once and the leading ten covering 1.4% to 1.5%. Material: peripheral blood. The TCR comes from a man between 18 and 29 years old with active or convalescent COVID-19. The rearrangement uses TRBV11-2 and TRBJ2-7; 7 nucleotides align to TRBD1. The CDR3 DNA reads as TGTGCCAGCAGCTTCCAGACAGGGCTCGGCTACGAGCAGTACTTC. This codes for CASSFQTGLGYEQYF.